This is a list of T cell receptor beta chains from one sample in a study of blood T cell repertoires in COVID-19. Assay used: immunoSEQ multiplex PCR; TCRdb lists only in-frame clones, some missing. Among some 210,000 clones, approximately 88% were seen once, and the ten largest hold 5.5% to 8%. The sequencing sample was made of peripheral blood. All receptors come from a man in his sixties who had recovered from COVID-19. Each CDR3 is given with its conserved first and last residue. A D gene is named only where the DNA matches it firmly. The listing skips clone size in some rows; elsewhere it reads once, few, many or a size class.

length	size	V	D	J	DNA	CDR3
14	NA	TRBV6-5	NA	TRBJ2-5	TGTGCCAGCAGCGCGTACCAAAGACAAGAGACCCAGTACTTC	CASSAYQRQETQYF
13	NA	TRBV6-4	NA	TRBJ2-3	TGTGCCAGCAGTGACTCCGAGAGGCGGCTACAGTATTTT	CASSDSERRLQYF
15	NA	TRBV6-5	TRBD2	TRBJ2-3	TGTGCCAGCAGTTACGGCGGGAGGTCGGGGGATACGCAGTATTTT	CASSYGGRSGDTQYF
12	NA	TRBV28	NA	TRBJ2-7	TGTGCCAGCAGTTCACAGGGAGACGAGCAGTACTTC	CASSSQGDEQYF
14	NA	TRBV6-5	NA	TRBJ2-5	TGTGCCAGCGGCAACGGAGCGAACCAAGAGACCCAGTACTTC	CASGNGANQETQYF
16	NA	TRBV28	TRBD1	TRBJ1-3	TGTGCCAGCTTAAACGCTGACAGGGGGCCTGGAAACACCATATATTTT	CASLNADRGPGNTIYF
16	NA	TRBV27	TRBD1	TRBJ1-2	TGTGCCAGCAGTACGGGACAGGATACCTGGGCTATGGACTACACCTTC	CASSTGQDTWAMDYTF
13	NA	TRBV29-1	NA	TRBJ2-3	TGCAGCGTTGCGGGCAGGGGGGCAGATACGCAGTATTTT	CSVAGRGADTQYF
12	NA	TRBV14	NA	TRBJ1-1	TGTGCCAGCAGCCAGGCCAAGGGGTTGGCTTTCTTT	CASSQAKGLAFF
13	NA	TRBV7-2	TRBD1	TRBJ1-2	TGTGCCAGCAGCGGACAGGGGGTCGGCGGCTACACCTTC	CASSGQGVGGYTF
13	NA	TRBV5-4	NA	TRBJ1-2	TGTGCCAGCAGCTTGTTGGGGGCGGATGGCTACACCTTC	CASSLLGADGYTF
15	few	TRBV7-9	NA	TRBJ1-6	TGTGCCAGCAGCCCTACAGGGATGGTCAATTCACCCCTCCACTTT	CASSPTGMVNSPLHF
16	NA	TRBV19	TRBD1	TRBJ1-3	TGTGCCAGTAGTATGCCCTACGGGACAGGAAAAGACACCATATATTTT	CASSMPYGTGKDTIYF
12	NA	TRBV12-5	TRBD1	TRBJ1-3	TGTGCTAGTGGTTTGCTCCGGGGGGACAGGTATTTT	CASGLLRGDRYF
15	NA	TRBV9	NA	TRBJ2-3	TGTGCCAGCAGTCCTTTAAGTGGAGACACAGATACGCAGTATTTT	CASSPLSGDTDTQYF
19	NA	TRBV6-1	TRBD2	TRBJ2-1	TGTGCCAGCAGTGGCACTTGGCGGGAGAATCTTCAAGTGGGCAATGAGCAGTTCTTC	CASSGTWRENLQVGNEQFF
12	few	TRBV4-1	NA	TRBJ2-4	TGCGCCAGCAGCCAAACAACGGGCATTCAGTACTTC	CASSQTTGIQYF
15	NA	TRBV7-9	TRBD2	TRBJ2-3	TGTGCCAGCAGCTCGGGACTAACTAGCACAGATACGCAGTATTTT	CASSSGLTSTDTQYF
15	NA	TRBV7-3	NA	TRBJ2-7	TGTGCCAGCAGCTTAATGCCAGGATCCCCCTACGAGCAGTACTTC	CASSLMPGSPYEQYF
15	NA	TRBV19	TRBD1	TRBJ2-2	TGTGCCAGTAGTCCCCGGACAGGGAACACCGGGGAGCTGTTTTTT	CASSPRTGNTGELFF
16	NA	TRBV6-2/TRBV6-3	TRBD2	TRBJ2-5	TGTGCCAGCAGTTACTCGAGAGCGGGGGGCCAAGAGACCCAGTACTTC	CASSYSRAGGQETQYF
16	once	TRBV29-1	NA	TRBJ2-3	TGCAGCGTTCTCGATGTCAAGACAGGTACCACAGATACGCAGTATTTT	CSVLDVKTGTTDTQYF
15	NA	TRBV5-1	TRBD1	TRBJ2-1	TGCGCCAGAGTCGGGAGAGGGACAGGGAACAATGAGCAGTTCTTC	CARVGRGTGNNEQFF
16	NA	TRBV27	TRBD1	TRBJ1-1	TGTGCCAGCAGTTTATTCTTTCAGGGACAGGACACTGAAGCTTTCTTT	CASSLFFQGQDTEAFF
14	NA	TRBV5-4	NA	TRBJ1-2	TGTGCCAGCAGCTTGGCGGGGGGCCGCGCTGCTCATCGTTTC	CASSLAGGRAAHRF
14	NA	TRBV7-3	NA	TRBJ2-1	TGTGCCAGCAGCCCCCCTGGGGGCGTCGATGAGCAGTTCTTC	CASSPPGGVDEQFF
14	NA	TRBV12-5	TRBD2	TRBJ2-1	TGTGCTAGTACCCAGCGGGGGTCCTACAATGAGCAGTTCTTC	CASTQRGSYNEQFF
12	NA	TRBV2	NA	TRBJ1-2	TGTGCCAGCAAGGGGGAGGGCTATGGCTACACCTTC	CASKGEGYGYTF
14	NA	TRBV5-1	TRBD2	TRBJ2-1	TGCGCCAGCAGCTTACTAGCGGGAGTCAATGAGCAGTTCTTC	CASSLLAGVNEQFF
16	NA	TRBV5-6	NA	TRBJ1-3	TGTGCCAGCAGCTTGGGCAGGACTAACTCTGGAAACACCATATATTTT	CASSLGRTNSGNTIYF
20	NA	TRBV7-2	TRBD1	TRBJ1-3	TGTGCCAGCAGCTTAGCGCGGGACAGGGGAGTACGCAGTCCTGGAAACACCATATATTTT	CASSLARDRGVRSPGNTIYF
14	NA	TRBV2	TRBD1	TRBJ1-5	TGTGCCAGCAGTCGGGACAGTGGCAATCAGCCCCAGCATTTT	CASSRDSGNQPQHF
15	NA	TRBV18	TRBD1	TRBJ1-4	TGTGCCAGCTCACCGACGGGACAGGGCAAGGAAAAACTGTTTTTT	CASSPTGQGKEKLFF
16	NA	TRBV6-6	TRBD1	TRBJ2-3	TGTGCCAGCAGAGGACAGGCCCTATTTTTCACAGATACGCAGTATTTT	CASRGQALFFTDTQYF
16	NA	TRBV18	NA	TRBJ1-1	TGTGCCAGCTCACCACCCATAGCGAGGGGGAGCACTGAAGCTTTCTTT	CASSPPIARGSTEAFF
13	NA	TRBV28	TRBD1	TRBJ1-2	TGTGCCAGCAGTTTCTCCGGGACAGACCTATTCCTCTTC	CASSFSGTDLFLF
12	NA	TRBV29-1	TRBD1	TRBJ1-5	TGCAGCGCTGGACAGGGCGATCAGCCCCAGCATTTT	CSAGQGDQPQHF
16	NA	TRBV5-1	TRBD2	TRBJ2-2	TGCGCCAGCAGCCACCAACTAGCGGGGAACACCGGGGAGCTGTTTTTT	CASSHQLAGNTGELFF
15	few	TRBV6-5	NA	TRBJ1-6	TGTGCCAGCAGCCTCACAAGGGGCCCGTGGTCACCCCTCCACTTT	CASSLTRGPWSPLHF
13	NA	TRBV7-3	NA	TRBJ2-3	TGTGCCAGCAGCTTAACTTTTCAAGATACGCAGTATTTT	CASSLTFQDTQYF